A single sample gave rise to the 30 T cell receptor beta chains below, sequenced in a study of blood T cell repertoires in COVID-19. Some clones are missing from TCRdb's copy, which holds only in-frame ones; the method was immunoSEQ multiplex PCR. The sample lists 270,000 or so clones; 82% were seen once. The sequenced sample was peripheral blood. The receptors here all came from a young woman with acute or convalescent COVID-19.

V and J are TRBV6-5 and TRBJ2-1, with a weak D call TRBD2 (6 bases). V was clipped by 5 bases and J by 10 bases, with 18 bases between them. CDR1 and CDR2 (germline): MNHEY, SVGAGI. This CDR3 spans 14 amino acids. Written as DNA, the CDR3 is TGTGCCAGCAGTAAGGTCTGGGGGGAACGAGAGCAGTTCTTC. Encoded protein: CASSKVWGEREQFF.

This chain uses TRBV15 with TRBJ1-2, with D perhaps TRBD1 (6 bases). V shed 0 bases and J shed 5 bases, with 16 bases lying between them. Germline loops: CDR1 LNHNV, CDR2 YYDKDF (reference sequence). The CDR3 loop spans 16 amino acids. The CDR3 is CATSRDSGGREYGYTF. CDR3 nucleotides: TGTGCCACCAGCAGAGATTCCGGGGGGCGGGAGTATGGCTACACCTTC.

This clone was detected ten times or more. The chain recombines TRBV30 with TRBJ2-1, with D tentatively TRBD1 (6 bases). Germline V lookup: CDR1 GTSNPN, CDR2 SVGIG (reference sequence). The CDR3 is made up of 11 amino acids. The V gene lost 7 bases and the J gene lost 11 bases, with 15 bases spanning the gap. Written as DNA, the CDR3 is TGTGCCTCTACCAAACAGGGCAAGCAGTTCTTC. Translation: CASTKQGKQFF.

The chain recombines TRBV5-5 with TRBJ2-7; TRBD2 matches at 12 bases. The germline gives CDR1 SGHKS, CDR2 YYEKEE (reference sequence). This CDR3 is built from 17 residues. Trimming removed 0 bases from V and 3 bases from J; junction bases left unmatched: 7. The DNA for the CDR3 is TGTGCCAGCAGCTTGGAGGCTAGCGGGAGGGCCATCTACGAGCAGTACTTC. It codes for CASSLEASGRAIYEQYF.

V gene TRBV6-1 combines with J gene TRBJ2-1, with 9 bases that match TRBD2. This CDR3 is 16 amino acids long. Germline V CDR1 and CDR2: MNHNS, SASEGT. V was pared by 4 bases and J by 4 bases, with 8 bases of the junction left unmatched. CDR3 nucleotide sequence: TGTGCCAGCAGTGTTCAGCGGGAGGCTTTATACAATGAGCAGTTCTTC. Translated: CASSVQREALYNEQFF.

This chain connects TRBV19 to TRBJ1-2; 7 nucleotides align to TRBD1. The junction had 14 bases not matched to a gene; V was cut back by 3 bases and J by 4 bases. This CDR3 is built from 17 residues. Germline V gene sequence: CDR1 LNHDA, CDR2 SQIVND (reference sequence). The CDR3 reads CASSIRPGTEQVYGYTF. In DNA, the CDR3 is TGTGCCAGTAGTATTCGCCCCGGGACAGAGCAAGTCTATGGCTACACCTTC.

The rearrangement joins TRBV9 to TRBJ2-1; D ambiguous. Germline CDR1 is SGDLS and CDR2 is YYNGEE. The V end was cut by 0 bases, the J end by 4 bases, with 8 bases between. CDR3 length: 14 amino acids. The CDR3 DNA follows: TGTGCCAGCAGCGTAGTTGCAGATTACAATGAGCAGTTCTTC. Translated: CASSVVADYNEQFF. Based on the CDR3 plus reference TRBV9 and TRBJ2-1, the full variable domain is DSGVTQTPKHLITATGQRVTLRCSPRSGDLSVYWYQQSLDQGLQFLIQYYNGEERAKGNILERFSAQQFPDLHSELNLSSLELGDSALYFCASSVVADYNEQFFGPGTRLTVL.

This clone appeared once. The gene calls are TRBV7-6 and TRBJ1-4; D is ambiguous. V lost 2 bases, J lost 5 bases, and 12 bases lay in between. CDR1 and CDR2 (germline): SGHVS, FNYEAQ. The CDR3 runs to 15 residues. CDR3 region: CASSLRGFGNEKLFF. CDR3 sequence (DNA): TGTGCCAGCAGCTTACGGGGATTCGGAAATGAAAAACTGTTTTTT.

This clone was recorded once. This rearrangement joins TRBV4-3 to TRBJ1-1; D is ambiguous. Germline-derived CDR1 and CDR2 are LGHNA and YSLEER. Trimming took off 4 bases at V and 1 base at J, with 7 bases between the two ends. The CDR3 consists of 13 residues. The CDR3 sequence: CASSPSPNTEAFF. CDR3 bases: TGCGCCAGCAGCCCCTCCCCGAACACTGAAGCTTTCTTT.

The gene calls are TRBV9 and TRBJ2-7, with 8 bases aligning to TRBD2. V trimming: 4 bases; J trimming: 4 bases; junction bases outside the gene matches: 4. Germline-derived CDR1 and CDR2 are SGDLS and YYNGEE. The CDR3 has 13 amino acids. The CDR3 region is CASSLGLDYEQYF. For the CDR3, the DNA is TGTGCCAGCAGCTTGGGACTAGATTACGAGCAGTACTTC.

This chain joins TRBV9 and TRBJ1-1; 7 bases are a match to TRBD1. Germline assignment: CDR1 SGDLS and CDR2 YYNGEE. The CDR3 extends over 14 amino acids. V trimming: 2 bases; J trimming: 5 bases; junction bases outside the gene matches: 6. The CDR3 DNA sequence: TGTGCCAGCAGCGTGCAGGGGGATGGGACTGAAGCTTTCTTT. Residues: CASSVQGDGTEAFF.

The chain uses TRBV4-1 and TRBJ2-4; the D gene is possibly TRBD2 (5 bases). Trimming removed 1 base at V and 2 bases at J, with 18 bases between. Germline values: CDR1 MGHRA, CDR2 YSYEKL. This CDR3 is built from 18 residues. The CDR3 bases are TGCGCCAGCAGCCAAGGGGGTGAGGGAGTTAGGCCCAAAAACATTCAGTACTTC. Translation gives CASSQGGEGVRPKNIQYF.

CDR3 bases: TGCGCCAGCAGCCGGACTAGCGGGAGGGCCAGTAGGGATGAGCAGTTCTTC. Amino acids: CASSRTSGRASRDEQFF. This chain connects TRBV4-3 to TRBJ2-1, with 15 bases fitting TRBD2. Trimming removed 4 bases from V and 8 bases from J; junction bases left unmatched: 9. Germline V lookup: CDR1 LGHNA, CDR2 YSLEER. This CDR3 is built from 17 residues.

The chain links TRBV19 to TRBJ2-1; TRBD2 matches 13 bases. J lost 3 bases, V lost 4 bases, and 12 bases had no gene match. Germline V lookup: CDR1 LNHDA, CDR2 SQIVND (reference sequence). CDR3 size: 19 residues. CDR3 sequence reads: CASSRLAGGTQARYNEQFF. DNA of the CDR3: TGTGCCAGTAGTAGACTAGCGGGAGGAACACAAGCTCGCTACAATGAGCAGTTCTTC.

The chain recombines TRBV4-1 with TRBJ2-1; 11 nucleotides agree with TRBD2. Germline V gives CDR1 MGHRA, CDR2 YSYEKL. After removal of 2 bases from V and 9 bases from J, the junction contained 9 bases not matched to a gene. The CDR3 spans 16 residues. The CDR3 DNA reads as TGCGCCAGCAGCCAACAGACTAGCGGGAAGGCGGGTGAGCAGTTCTTC. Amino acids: CASSQQTSGKAGEQFF.

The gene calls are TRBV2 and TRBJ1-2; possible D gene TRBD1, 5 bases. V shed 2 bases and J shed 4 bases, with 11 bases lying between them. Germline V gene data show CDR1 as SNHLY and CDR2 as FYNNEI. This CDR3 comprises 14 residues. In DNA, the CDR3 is TGTGCCAGCAGTGAATTAGGCAGGGTCTATGGCTACACCTTC. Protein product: CASSELGRVYGYTF.

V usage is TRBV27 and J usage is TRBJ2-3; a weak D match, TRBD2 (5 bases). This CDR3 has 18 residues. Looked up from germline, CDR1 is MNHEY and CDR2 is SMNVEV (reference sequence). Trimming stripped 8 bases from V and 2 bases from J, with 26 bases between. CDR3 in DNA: TGTGCCAGCCGGGCACACCGGAGCGGTCCAAGGGCCACAGATACGCAGTATTTT. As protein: CASRAHRSGPRATDTQYF.

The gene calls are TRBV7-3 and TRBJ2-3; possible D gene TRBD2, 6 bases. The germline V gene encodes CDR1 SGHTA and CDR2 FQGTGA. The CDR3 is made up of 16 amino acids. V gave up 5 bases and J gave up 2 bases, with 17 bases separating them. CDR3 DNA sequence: TGTGCCAGCAGCAACCGGGACTCCCCACTCACAGATACGCAGTATTTT. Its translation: CASSNRDSPLTDTQYF.

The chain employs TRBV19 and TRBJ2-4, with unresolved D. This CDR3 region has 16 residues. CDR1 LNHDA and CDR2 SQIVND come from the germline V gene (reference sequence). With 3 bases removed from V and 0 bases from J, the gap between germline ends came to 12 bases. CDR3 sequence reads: CASSIGDPLAKNIQYF. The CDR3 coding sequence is TGTGCCAGTAGTATCGGAGACCCGTTAGCCAAAAACATTCAGTACTTC.

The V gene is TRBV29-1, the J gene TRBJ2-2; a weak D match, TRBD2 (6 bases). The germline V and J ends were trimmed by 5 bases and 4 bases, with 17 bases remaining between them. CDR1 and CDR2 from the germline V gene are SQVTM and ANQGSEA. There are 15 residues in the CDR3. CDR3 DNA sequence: TGCAGCGTTCCCTCCTGGCCCGGGGGCACCGGGGAGCTGTTTTTT. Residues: CSVPSWPGGTGELFF.

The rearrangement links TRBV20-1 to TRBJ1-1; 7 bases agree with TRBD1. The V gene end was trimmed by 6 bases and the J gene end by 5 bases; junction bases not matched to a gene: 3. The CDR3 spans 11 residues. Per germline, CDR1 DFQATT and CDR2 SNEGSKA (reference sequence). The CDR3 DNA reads TGCAGTGCAAAGACAGGGACTGAAGCTTTCTTT. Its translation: CSAKTGTEAFF.

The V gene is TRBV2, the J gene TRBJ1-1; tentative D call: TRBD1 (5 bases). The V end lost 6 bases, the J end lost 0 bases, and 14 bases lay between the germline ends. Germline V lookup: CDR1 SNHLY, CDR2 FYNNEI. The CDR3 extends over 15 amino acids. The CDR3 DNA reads TGTGCCAGCAGCGGGGGGATAGTGATGAACACTGAAGCTTTCTTT. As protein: CASSGGIVMNTEAFF.

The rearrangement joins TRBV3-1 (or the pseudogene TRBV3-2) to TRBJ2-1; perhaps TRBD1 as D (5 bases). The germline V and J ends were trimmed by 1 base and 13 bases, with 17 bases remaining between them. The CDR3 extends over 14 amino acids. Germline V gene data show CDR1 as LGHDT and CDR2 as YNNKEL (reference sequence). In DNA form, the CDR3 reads TGTGCCAGCAGCCAAGCTTCGACAGAGTCGCAACAGTTCTTC. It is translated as CASSQASTESQQFF.

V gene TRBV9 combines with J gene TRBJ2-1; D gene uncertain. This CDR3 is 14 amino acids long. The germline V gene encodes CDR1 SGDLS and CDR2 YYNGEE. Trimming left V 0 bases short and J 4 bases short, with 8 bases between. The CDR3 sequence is CASSVESGYNEQFF. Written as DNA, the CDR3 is TGTGCCAGCAGCGTAGAATCAGGATACAATGAGCAGTTCTTC. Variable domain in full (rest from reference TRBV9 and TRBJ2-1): DSGVTQTPKHLITATGQRVTLRCSPRSGDLSVYWYQQSLDQGLQFLIQYYNGEERAKGNILERFSAQQFPDLHSELNLSSLELGDSALYFCASSVESGYNEQFFGPGTRLTVL.

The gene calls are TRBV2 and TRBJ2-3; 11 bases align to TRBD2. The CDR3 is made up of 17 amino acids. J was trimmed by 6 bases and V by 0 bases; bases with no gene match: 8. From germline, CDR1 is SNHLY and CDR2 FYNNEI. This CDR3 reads CASSEAPTSGSADTQYF. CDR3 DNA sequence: TGTGCCAGCAGTGAAGCGCCTACTAGCGGGAGTGCGGATACGCAGTATTTT.

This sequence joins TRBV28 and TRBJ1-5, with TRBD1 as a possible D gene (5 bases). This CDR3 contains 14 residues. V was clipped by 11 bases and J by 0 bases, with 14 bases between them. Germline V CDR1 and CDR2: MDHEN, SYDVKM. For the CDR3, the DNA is TGTGCCGGCGGGGGGGGGATTAGCAATCAGCCCCAGCATTTT. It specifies CAGGGGISNQPQHF.

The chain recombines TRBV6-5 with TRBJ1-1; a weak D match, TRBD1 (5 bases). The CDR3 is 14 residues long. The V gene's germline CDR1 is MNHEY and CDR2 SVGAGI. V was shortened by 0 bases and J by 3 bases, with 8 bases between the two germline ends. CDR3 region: CASSYSSGDTEAFF. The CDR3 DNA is TGTGCCAGCAGTTACTCTTCGGGGGACACTGAAGCTTTCTTT.

The CDR3 DNA reads as TGCGCCAGCAGCCAAGAGGTCCAGATTAATTCACCCCTCCACTTT. Translation gives CASSQEVQINSPLHF. The chain couples TRBV4-3 to TRBJ1-6; D is ambiguous. This CDR3 is 15 amino acids long. The V end lost 0 bases, the J end lost 6 bases, and 9 bases lay between the germline ends. Germline V CDR1 and CDR2: LGHNA, YSLEER.

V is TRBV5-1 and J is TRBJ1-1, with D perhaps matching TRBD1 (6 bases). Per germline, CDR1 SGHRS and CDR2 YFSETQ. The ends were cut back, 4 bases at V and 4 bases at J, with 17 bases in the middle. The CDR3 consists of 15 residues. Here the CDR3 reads CASSPRPDSSTEAFF. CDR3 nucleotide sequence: TGCGCCAGCAGCCCCCGCCCGGACAGCAGCACTGAAGCTTTCTTT.

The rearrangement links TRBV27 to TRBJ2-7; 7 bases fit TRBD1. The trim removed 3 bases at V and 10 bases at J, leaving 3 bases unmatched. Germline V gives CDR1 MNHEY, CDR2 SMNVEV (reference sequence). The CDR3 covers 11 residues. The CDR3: CASSFGTVQYF. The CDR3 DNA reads TGTGCCAGCAGTTTTGGGACAGTCCAGTACTTC.